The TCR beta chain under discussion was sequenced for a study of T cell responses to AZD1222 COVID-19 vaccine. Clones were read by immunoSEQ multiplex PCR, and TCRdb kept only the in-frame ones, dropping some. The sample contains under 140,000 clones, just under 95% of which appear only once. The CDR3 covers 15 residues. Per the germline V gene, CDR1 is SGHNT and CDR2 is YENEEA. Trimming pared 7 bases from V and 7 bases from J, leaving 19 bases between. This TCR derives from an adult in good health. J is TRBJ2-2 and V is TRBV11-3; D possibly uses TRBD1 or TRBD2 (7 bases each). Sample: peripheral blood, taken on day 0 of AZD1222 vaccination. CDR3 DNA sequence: TGTGCCAGCACCGCCAGGGGGGGGACGGACGGGGAGCTGTTTTTT. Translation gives CASTARGGTDGELFF.